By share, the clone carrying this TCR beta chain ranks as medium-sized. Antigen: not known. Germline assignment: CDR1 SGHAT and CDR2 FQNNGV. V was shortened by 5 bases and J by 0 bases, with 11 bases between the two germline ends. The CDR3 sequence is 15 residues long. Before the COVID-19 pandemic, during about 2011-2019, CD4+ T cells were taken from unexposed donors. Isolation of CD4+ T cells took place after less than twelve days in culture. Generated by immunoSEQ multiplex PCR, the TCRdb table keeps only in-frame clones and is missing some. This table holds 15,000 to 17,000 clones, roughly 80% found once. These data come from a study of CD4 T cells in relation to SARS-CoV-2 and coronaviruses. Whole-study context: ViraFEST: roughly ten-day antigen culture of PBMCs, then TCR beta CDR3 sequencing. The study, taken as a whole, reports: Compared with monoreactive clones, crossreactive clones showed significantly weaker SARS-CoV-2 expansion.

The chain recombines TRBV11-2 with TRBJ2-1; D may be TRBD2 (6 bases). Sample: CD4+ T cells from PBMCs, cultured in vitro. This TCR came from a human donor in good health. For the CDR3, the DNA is TGTGCCAGCAGCCCCGACGGGAGCTCCTACAATGAGCAGTTCTTC. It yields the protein CASSPDGSSYNEQFF.